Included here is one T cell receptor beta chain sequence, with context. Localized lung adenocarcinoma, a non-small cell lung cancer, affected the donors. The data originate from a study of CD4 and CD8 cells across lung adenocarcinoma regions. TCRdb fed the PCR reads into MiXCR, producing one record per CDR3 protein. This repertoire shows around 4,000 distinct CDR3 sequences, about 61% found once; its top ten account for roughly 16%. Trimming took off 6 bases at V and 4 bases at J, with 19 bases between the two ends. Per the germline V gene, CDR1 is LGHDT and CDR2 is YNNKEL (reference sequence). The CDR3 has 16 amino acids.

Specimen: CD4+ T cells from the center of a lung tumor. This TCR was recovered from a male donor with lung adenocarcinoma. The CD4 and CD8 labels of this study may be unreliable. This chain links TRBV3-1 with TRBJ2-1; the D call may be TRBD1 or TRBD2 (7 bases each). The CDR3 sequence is CASRRGGTDFYNEQFF. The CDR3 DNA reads TGTGCCAGCAGGAGGGGAGGGACAGATTTTTACAATGAGCAGTTCTTC.